This note documents a single T cell receptor beta chain sequence. Its matching antigen is unknown. This entry is derived from a study of T cell responses to AZD1222 COVID-19 vaccine. Study-wide results and limits: White British people made up most donors, females outnumbered males, and clonal diversity was possibly underestimated. Spike-specific TCR breadth and depth both grew after two AZD1222 doses. The study reported that nearly half of spike-specific TCRs target unmutated variant regions. The number of AZD1222 recipients seropositive at baseline was only five to seven.

TCRdb's table, derived via immunoSEQ multiplex PCR, lists solely in-frame clones and lacks some. There are 150,000 to 200,000 clones in the sample; 85% to 95% occur only once, and roughly 1.7% lies in the top ten. Per germline, CDR1 SGHVS and CDR2 FQNEAQ. The CDR3 spans 18 residues. V shed 0 bases and J shed 2 bases, with 17 bases lying between them. This TCR derives from an adult who received the AZD1222 COVID-19 vaccine. The V gene is TRBV7-8, the J gene TRBJ1-5; possibly TRBD1 for D (5 bases). Material: peripheral blood, obtained 28 days after the second AZD1222 dose. DNA of the CDR3: TGTGCCAGCAGCTTAGCGCGTATGGGGCGAGGGGGCAATCAGCCCCAGCATTTT. It specifies CASSLARMGRGGNQPQHF.